These 10 T cell receptor beta chains were sequenced from one sample in a study of early T cells in non-severe SARS-CoV-2 infection. Via MiXCR, TCRdb re-called the 5' RACE reads, giving one row per CDR3 protein. The repertoire holds about 70,000 distinct CDR3 sequences, 3.5% to 6% seen once, with 3% to 4.5% in the top ten. The sample consisted of whole blood, taken at baseline. The receptors come from an adult who was a healthcare worker with PCR-confirmed SARS-CoV-2 infection or an uninfected control (not recorded which). The donor label of this sample is uncertain.

In this sample, this clonotype turned up a few times. The CDR3 sequence: CASSQDRAQGGNQPQHF. The CDR3 region has the DNA TGCGCCAGCAGCCAAGATCGGGCACAGGGAGGAAATCAGCCCCAGCATTTT. The chain has TRBV4-3 and TRBJ1-5; TRBD1 is a possible D gene (6 bases). Germline V gene lookup returns CDR1 LGHNA and CDR2 YSLEER. The CDR3 length is 17 residues. V lost 0 bases to trimming and J lost 4 bases, with 16 bases between them.

The J gene is TRBJ2-7, the V gene TRBV7-8; 8 bases line up with TRBD2. CDR1 is SGHVS, CDR2 FQNEAQ, per germline. V dropped 0 bases and J dropped 7; count of bases not matched to a gene: 2. The CDR3 runs 13 residues. The CDR3 bases are TGTGCCAGCAGCTTAGCGGGGACTAGGGAGCAGTACTTC. Amino acid sequence: CASSLAGTREQYF.

In its sample, this clonotype was seen many times. The chain is built from TRBV29-1 and TRBJ2-1; 7 bases agree with TRBD1. J was trimmed by 1 base and V by 7 bases; bases with no gene match: 13. CDR1 and CDR2 (germline): SQVTM, ANQGSEA. The CDR3 sequence is 16 residues long. The CDR3 sequence: CSAQIPGGRSYNEQFF. CDR3 sequence (DNA): TGCAGCGCCCAAATCCCAGGGGGTCGGTCCTACAATGAGCAGTTCTTC.

This clonotype was recorded at least ten times. The chain has TRBV12-3 or TRBV12-4 and TRBJ2-7; a possible D gene is TRBD1 (6 bases). The CDR3 runs to 13 residues. V lost 3 bases to trimming and J lost 3 bases, with 9 bases between them. The chain's CDR3 is CASSLGAVYEQYF. As DNA, the CDR3 is TGTGCCAGCAGTTTGGGGGCCGTCTACGAGCAGTACTTC.

The rearrangement joins TRBV28 to TRBJ2-5; 7 bases line up with TRBD2. Unmatched junction bases numbered 1, after V lost 3 bases and J lost 3 bases. The CDR3 is made up of 13 amino acids. CDR1 is MDHEN and CDR2 is SYDVKM in the germline V gene. CDR3 in amino acids: CASSFRGEETQYF. The CDR3 nucleotides read TGTGCCAGCAGTTTCCGGGGGGAAGAGACCCAGTACTTC. Filled out from reference TRBV28 and TRBJ2-5, the complete variable domain reads DVKVTQSSRYLVKRTGEKVFLECVQDMDHENMFWYRQDPGLGLRLIYFSYDVKMKEKGDIPEGYSVSREKKERFSLILESASTNQTSMYLCASSFRGEETQYFGPGTRLLVL.

The genes are TRBV5-1 and TRBJ1-6; TRBD1 agrees at 9 bases. The CDR3 spans 17 residues. Trimming cost V 0 bases and J 7 bases; bases outside gene matches: 8. Germline loops: CDR1 SGHRS, CDR2 YFSETQ. The DNA of the CDR3 is TGCGCCAGCAGCTTGGCAGGCGCGGGGACAGGGAATTCACCCCTCCACTTT. Translation: CASSLAGAGTGNSPLHF.

This chain uses TRBV2 with TRBJ2-3, with D perhaps TRBD1 or TRBD2 (5 bases each). The length of the CDR3 is 13 residues. The germline V gene has CDR1 SNHLY and CDR2 FYNNEI. V lost 7 bases and J 5 bases, leaving 13 bases between the germline ends. As DNA, the CDR3 is TGTGCCAGCACCAATGGGGCGGGAGATACGCAGTATTTT. Protein product: CASTNGAGDTQYF.

This clonotype was detected only a few times. The chain has TRBV27 and TRBJ2-2; D perhaps matches TRBD2 (7 bases). Germline V gene data show CDR1 as MNHEY and CDR2 as SMNVEV (reference sequence). Trimming shortened V by 7 bases and J by 6 bases, and 18 bases separated the two germline ends. The CDR3 loop spans 15 amino acids. The CDR3, as DNA: TGTGCCAGCACCCCAAGGGGGGGAGGCCCCGGGGAGCTGTTTTTT. It specifies CASTPRGGGPGELFF.

This clonotype was picked up many times. The junction departs from germline at one end; a sequencing error may be responsible. The chain carries TRBV25-1 and TRBJ2-1, with TRBD1 matching 8 bases. Germline assignment: CDR1 MGHDK and CDR2 SYGVNS. This CDR3 is 12 amino acids long. CDR3: CASNEQGDEQFF. DNA of the CDR3: TGTGCCAGCAATGAACAGGGGGATGAGCAGTTCTTC. The full variable domain, completed using reference TRBV25-1 and TRBJ2-1, is EADIYQTPRYLVIGTGKKITLECSQTMGHDKMYWYQQDPGMELHLIHYSYGVNSTEKGDLSSESTVSRIRTEHFPLTLESARPSHTSQYLCASNEQGDEQFFGPGTRLTVL.

This clonotype has more than one count but fewer than ten. The J gene is TRBJ2-3, the V gene TRBV10-2, with D unresolved. Germline V gene sequence: CDR1 WSHSY, CDR2 SAAADI. This CDR3 has 14 amino acids. Trimming removed 2 bases at V and 3 bases at J, with 9 bases between. For the CDR3, the DNA is TGCGCCAGCAGTGAGGAGGCAGTTACAGATACGCAGTATTTT. Its protein is CASSEEAVTDTQYF.